This T cell receptor beta chain was documented in a study of blood T cell repertoires in COVID-19 (dated by TCRdb to about 2020). Background on the whole study: Collaborator samples came from the United States, Italy and Spain and covered acute and convalescent phases of COVID-19. Samples were obtained from the ongoing ImmuneRACE study (first 160 participants) and from 1,200 or so subjects provided by 6 global collaborators. Nearly every sample came with metadata listing a de-identified subject ID, COVID-19 status, age in years and sex. The prospective study material was composed of cDNA or gDNA derived from T cells, B-cell-depleted T cells, or PBMCs. HLA class I and class II types, where available, came from metadata supplied by the sample provider rather than from assay-based typing. Deeply sampled blood TCRbeta repertoires from subjects exposed to, actively infected with, or recovered from COVID-19 were included in the dataset. The repertoires were released in a freely available public database meant as a resource for research on the immune response to SARS-CoV-2.

The immunoSEQ Assay, a bias-controlled multiplex PCR, was used to amplify TCRbeta CDR3 regions from genomic DNA. Concerning the study's data processing: The number of nucleated cells in each sample was estimated from the amplification of reference gene primers within the assay. Sequence reads were collapsed and filtered to measure the absolute abundance of every unique TCRbeta CDR3 rearrangement. For each sample, productive Simpson clonality was calculated by taking the square root of Simpson's diversity index across productive rearrangements. Entries here come from immuneACCESS through TCRdb and include only in-frame sequences with V and J called. Some clones fail to appear in such tables; in the studies checked, an unresolved V gene covers under half of the shortfall, and the cause of the remainder is unknown. V and J calls and clone size are those listed in that table; D and trimming were worked out from the DNA. This sample holds 400,000 to 450,000 clones; about 89% were observed only once. The ten largest clones add up to around 1.5% of the sample.

About this clone: Its antigen specificity is not known. It has no much larger one-base neighbor in the sample; base qualities were not kept.

Study-wide conclusions, independent of this receptor: Clinical and demographic metadata were provided uncurated, with the amount varying by source and participant.

At one collaborating source in Seattle, patients were enrolled during active infection and were followed longitudinally through the course of disease. Each collaborating institution followed its own protocols to collect whole blood in K2EDTA tubes. For TCRbeta analysis, collaborators shipped samples as frozen whole blood, isolated PBMCs, or DNA extracted from either of those sample types. Taken from the germline V gene, the CDR1 and CDR2 loops are LGHNA and YSLEER. Counted from cysteine to phenylalanine, this CDR3 has 15 amino acids. Of the read, only the CDR3 DNA is kept; its 45 bases are in frame from base 1. Relative to germline, V is 1 base shorter and J is 4 bases shorter, with 13 bases between their ends.

The V and J genes are TRBV4-3 and TRBJ1-1; TRBD1 is a weak D gene call, 6 bases matching. The sequence came from a woman aged 35 to 49 with COVID-19, enrolled during active disease. Sequenced input: peripheral blood. Here the CDR3 is given as CASSQGAGARTEAFF. The sequenced DNA is TGCGCCAGCAGCCAAGGGGCAGGGGCTCGCACTGAAGCTTTCTTT.